These 5 T cell receptor beta chains were all obtained from the same sample, sequenced in a study of early stage breast cancer tumors. Clones were sequenced by immunoSEQ multiplex PCR, and TCRdb holds only the in-frame ones, with some missing. Found here are about 41,000 clones, around two thirds of them singletons; the top ten hold around 6.7%. The source material was blood. Every receptor here comes from a person aged 45-65 years with breast cancer.

The J gene is TRBJ1-2, the V gene TRBV28, with a weak D call TRBD1 (6 bases). From germline, CDR1 is MDHEN and CDR2 SYDVKM. This CDR3 contains 13 residues. V shed 6 bases and J shed 4 bases, with 12 bases lying between them. The CDR3, as DNA: TGTGCCAGCAGAACCGGGACATTCTATGGCTACACCTTC. This codes for CASRTGTFYGYTF.

This clone was seen repeatedly, ten times or more. The rearrangement links TRBV7-8 to TRBJ1-5; 10 nucleotides match TRBD1. The V gene's germline CDR1 is SGHVS and CDR2 FQNEAQ. This CDR3 is 15 amino acids long. V shed 1 base, J shed 5 bases, and the junction held 2 bases outside the gene matches. The CDR3 spells CASSLGGTGDQPQHF. The CDR3 coding sequence is TGTGCCAGCAGCTTAGGTGGGACAGGGGATCAGCCCCAGCATTTT.

J is TRBJ2-1 and V is TRBV7-3; TRBD2 might be the D (5 bases). The CDR3 spans 13 residues. Germline lookup yields CDR1 SGHTA and CDR2 FQGTGA. The ends were cut back, 5 bases at V and 9 bases at J, with 14 bases in the middle. DNA of the CDR3: TGTGCCAGCAGCCATCGGGGTGGCGGTGAGCAGTTCTTC. It specifies CASSHRGGGEQFF.

The gene calls are TRBV28 and TRBJ1-2; TRBD1 agrees at 7 bases. V was pared by 6 bases and J by 4 bases, with 11 bases of the junction left unmatched. This CDR3 comprises 15 residues. CDR1 MDHEN and CDR2 SYDVKM come from the germline V gene. CDR3 coding DNA: TGTGCCAGCAGACCTCCCGGACAGGCGCCCTATGGCTACACCTTC. Translation: CASRPPGQAPYGYTF.

The chain couples TRBV7-3 to TRBJ2-5; D is ambiguous. CDR3 length: 12 amino acids. Trimming shortened V by 3 bases and J by 5 bases, and 7 bases separated the two germline ends. CDR1 is SGHTA, CDR2 FQGTGA, per germline. The CDR3 reads CASSLYSETQYF. In DNA form, the CDR3 reads TGTGCCAGCAGCTTGTATTCCGAGACCCAGTACTTC.